A single sample is the source of the 30 T cell receptor beta chains below, sequenced in a study of blood T cell repertoires in COVID-19. Profiled with immunoSEQ multiplex PCR; TCRdb holds only in-frame clones, not every one. The table records fewer than 200,000 clones, roughly four fifths of them present only once. The sample was peripheral blood. These TCRs come from a woman between 65 and 79 years old with COVID-19, enrolled during active disease.

The chain has TRBV9 and TRBJ2-2; D is perhaps TRBD2 (6 bases). CDR1 is SGDLS, CDR2 YYNGEE, per germline. The CDR3 is 16 amino acids. The V gene lost 0 bases and the J gene lost 2 bases, with 11 bases spanning the gap. This CDR3 is CASSVVRTTNTGELFF. DNA of the CDR3: TGTGCCAGCAGCGTAGTCCGGACTACTAACACCGGGGAGCTGTTTTTT. Using reference TRBV9 and TRBJ2-2 for the parts outside the CDR3, the full variable domain is DSGVTQTPKHLITATGQRVTLRCSPRSGDLSVYWYQQSLDQGLQFLIQYYNGEERAKGNILERFSAQQFPDLHSELNLSSLELGDSALYFCASSVVRTTNTGELFFGEGSRLTVL.

This clone was found a few times. This chain uses TRBV5-6 with TRBJ2-7, with 7 positions matching TRBD2. CDR3 length: 15 residues. After removal of 0 bases from V and 2 bases from J, the junction contained 5 bases not matched to a gene. Germline CDR1 is SGHDT and CDR2 is YYEEEE. CDR3 in DNA: TGTGCCAGCAGCTTGGCTAGCGGCTTCACCTACGAGCAGTACTTC. Its translation is CASSLASGFTYEQYF.

This clone came up many times. The chain carries TRBV5-4 and TRBJ2-7, with 7 bases that match TRBD1. J gave up 7 bases and V 4 bases, and 5 bases lay outside the gene matches. Germline V gene data show CDR1 as SGHNT and CDR2 as YYREEE (reference sequence). This CDR3 has 12 residues. The CDR3 DNA sequence: TGTGCCAGCAGCGCCGACAGGGTGGAGCAGTACTTC. This gives the protein CASSADRVEQYF.

The chain carries TRBV10-3 and TRBJ2-3; D is possibly TRBD2 (6 bases). The V gene's germline CDR1 is ENHRY and CDR2 SYGVKD. V was cut by 8 bases and J by 2 bases, with 20 bases left in between. The CDR3 runs 16 residues. CDR3 region: CAIGRQGQRFTDTQYF. The DNA of the CDR3 is TGTGCCATCGGGAGGCAAGGGCAGAGGTTCACAGATACGCAGTATTTT.

This rearrangement joins TRBV30 to TRBJ2-2; 10 bases are a match to TRBD2. Germline assignment: CDR1 GTSNPN and CDR2 SVGIG (reference sequence). The CDR3 loop spans 15 amino acids. J lost 8 bases, V lost 3 bases, and 9 bases had no gene match. The chain's CDR3 is CAWRAGGLIVGELFF. The CDR3 DNA reads as TGTGCCTGGAGAGCGGGAGGGCTTATAGTTGGGGAGCTGTTTTTT.

DNA of the CDR3: TGTGCCAGCAGCTCCCGACTAGCGGGAAAAGACAATGAGCAGTTCTTC. Its translation: CASSSRLAGKDNEQFF. The J gene is TRBJ2-1, the V gene TRBV11-2, with 11 positions matching TRBD2. The CDR3 has 16 amino acids. V was clipped by 4 bases and J by 5 bases; unmatched bases: 7. CDR1 and CDR2 from the germline V gene are SGHAT and FQNNGV. The whole variable domain, filled in from reference TRBV11-2 and TRBJ2-1, reads EAGVAQSPRYKIIEKRQSVAFWCNPISGHATLYWYQQILGQGPKLLIQFQNNGVVDDSQLPKDRFSAERLKGVDSTLKIQPAKLEDSAVYLCASSSRLAGKDNEQFFGPGTRLTVL.

This clone was seen more than once but under ten times. For the CDR3, the DNA is TGTGCCAGCAGCCTCAGTAAGGGGGATTCACCCCTCCACTTT. It translates to CASSLSKGDSPLHF. The V gene is TRBV7-6, the J gene TRBJ1-6; D is perhaps TRBD1 (6 bases). The CDR3 loop spans 14 amino acids. The V end lost 5 bases, the J end lost 8 bases, and 13 bases lay between the germline ends. The germline CDR1 and CDR2 sequences are SGHVS and FNYEAQ.

The gene calls are TRBV28 and TRBJ2-7; tentative D call: TRBD1 (6 bases). This CDR3 contains 11 residues. Germline values: CDR1 MDHEN, CDR2 SYDVKM. Trimming cost V 10 bases and J 3 bases, with 10 bases left between them. The CDR3 DNA follows: TGTGCCATCAAACAGGGCTACGAGCAGTACTTC. This gives the protein CAIKQGYEQYF. Based on the CDR3 plus reference TRBV28 and TRBJ2-7, the full variable domain is DVKVTQSSRYLVKRTGEKVFLECVQDMDHENMFWYRQDPGLGLRLIYFSYDVKMKEKGDIPEGYSVSREKKERFSLILESASTNQTSMYLCAIKQGYEQYFGPGTRLTVT.

The gene calls are TRBV7-2 and TRBJ2-1, with D perhaps matching TRBD2 (6 bases). Germline V CDR1 and CDR2: SGHTA, FQGNSA. Trimming cost V 6 bases and J 4 bases, with 16 bases left between them. CDR3 length: 15 amino acids. The CDR3, as DNA: TGTGCCAGCAGTTTCCGAGGAGGGATATACAATGAGCAGTTCTTC. Its translation: CASSFRGGIYNEQFF.

The CDR3 spells CASGRTGRETQYF. In DNA form, the CDR3 reads TGTGCCAGCGGAAGGACAGGGCGGGAGACCCAGTACTTC. The rearrangement joins TRBV28 to TRBJ2-5; 8 nucleotides line up with TRBD1. J was trimmed by 5 bases and V by 8 bases; bases with no gene match: 7. This CDR3 has 13 amino acids. In germline, CDR1 is MDHEN, CDR2 SYDVKM.

CDR3 nucleotides: TGCGCCAGCAGCTTAGGGGACAGGGTTACCACAGATACGCAGTATTTT. Translating it yields CASSLGDRVTTDTQYF. The chain recombines TRBV5-1 with TRBJ2-3; TRBD1 aligns across 9 bases. J was trimmed by 2 bases and V by 2 bases; bases with no gene match: 6. Germline loops: CDR1 SGHRS, CDR2 YFSETQ. This CDR3 has 16 amino acids.

The chain is built from TRBV6-5 and TRBJ2-7; 8 bases are a match to TRBD1. Trimming removed 0 bases from V and 2 bases from J; junction bases left unmatched: 3. Germline-derived CDR1 and CDR2 are MNHEY and SVGAGI. The CDR3 spans 15 residues. The CDR3 region is CASSYSTGVAYEQYF. CDR3 DNA sequence: TGTGCCAGCAGTTACTCGACAGGGGTAGCCTACGAGCAGTACTTC.

The rearrangement uses TRBV10-3 and TRBJ2-1; no clear D gene. The CDR3 length is 11 residues. V dropped 2 bases and J dropped 9 bases, with 5 bases sitting between them. CDR1 is ENHRY, CDR2 SYGVKD, per germline. The CDR3 reads CAISEEFEQFF. In DNA, the CDR3 is TGTGCCATCAGTGAGGAGTTTGAGCAGTTCTTC.

The V call is TRBV19, the J call TRBJ1-1; TRBD1 matches at 12 bases. Per the germline V gene, CDR1 is LNHDA and CDR2 is SQIVND (reference sequence). V shed 7 bases and J 7 bases; nucleotides not matched to a gene: 10. The CDR3 sequence is 15 residues long. CDR3 sequence: CASTPGQGAVGEAFF. The CDR3 DNA is TGTGCCAGTACCCCGGGACAGGGGGCGGTAGGTGAAGCTTTCTTT.

V is TRBV6-5 and J is TRBJ1-4; 7 bases align to TRBD1. The germline gives CDR1 MNHEY, CDR2 SVGAGI. Trimming took 7 bases from V and 4 from J; bases not matched to a gene: 3. The CDR3 is 13 residues long. The CDR3 coding sequence is TGTGCCAGCAAGGGACAGTATAATGAAAAACTGTTTTTT. The encoded protein is CASKGQYNEKLFF.

The chain couples TRBV2 to TRBJ2-2, with 7 bases lining up with TRBD2. This CDR3 has 15 amino acids. Trimming at V came to 6 bases and at J to 0 bases, leaving 4 bases not matched to a gene. Germline-derived CDR1 and CDR2 are SNHLY and FYNNEI. CDR3 sequence (DNA): TGTGCCAGCAGGTTAGCGGGTTCGAACACCGGGGAGCTGTTTTTT. It encodes CASRLAGSNTGELFF. The variable domain in full, completed from reference TRBV2 and TRBJ2-2, reads EPEVTQTPSHQVTQMGQEVILRCVPISNHLYFYWYRQILGQKVEFLVSFYNNEISEKSEIFDDQFSVERPDGSNFTLKIRSTKLEDSAMYFCASRLAGSNTGELFFGEGSRLTVL.

This rearrangement joins TRBV7-2 to TRBJ2-1, with D maybe TRBD2 (6 bases). Germline V gene lookup returns CDR1 SGHTA and CDR2 FQGNSA. Trimming shortened V by 3 bases and J by 7 bases, and 13 bases separated the two germline ends. The CDR3 spans 14 residues. The CDR3 is CASSFWGTQNEQFF. The CDR3 DNA follows: TGTGCCAGCAGCTTTTGGGGGACTCAGAATGAGCAGTTCTTC.

The J gene is TRBJ2-7, the V gene TRBV10-3; 8 bases map to TRBD1. CDR1 and CDR2 from the germline V gene are ENHRY and SYGVKD. V shed 10 bases, J shed 5 bases, and the junction held 13 bases outside the gene matches. This CDR3 comprises 14 residues. The CDR3 loop is CATASGGDPHEQYF. The DNA of the CDR3 is TGTGCCACTGCCTCAGGGGGCGATCCGCACGAGCAGTACTTC.

This clone appeared once. V and J are TRBV30 and TRBJ2-7; TRBD1 matches 7 bases. V trimming: 3 bases; J trimming: 10 bases; junction bases outside the gene matches: 15. Germline values: CDR1 GTSNPN, CDR2 SVGIG (reference sequence). CDR3 length: 14 residues. CDR3 coding DNA: TGTGCCTGGAGCAGGGGACAGAGACTCTTCGGTCAGTACTTC. It encodes CAWSRGQRLFGQYF.

This clone came up many times. V usage is TRBV7-3 and J usage is TRBJ1-6; TRBD1 aligns across 9 bases. V trimming: 5 bases; J trimming: 7 bases; junction bases outside the gene matches: 6. CDR3 length: 15 residues. Germline CDR1 and CDR2: SGHTA and FQGTGA. In DNA, the CDR3 is TGTGCCAGCAGCCAAGAGACAGGGGGAAATTCACCCCTCCACTTT. It codes for CASSQETGGNSPLHF.

V gene TRBV18 combines with J gene TRBJ2-7; D not resolved. Trimming shortened V by 2 bases and J by 6 bases, and 20 bases separated the two germline ends. CDR3 size: 16 residues. Per the germline V gene, CDR1 is KGHSH and CDR2 is LQKENI. CDR3 DNA sequence: TGTGCCAGCTCACCAATAAGCCCCGCTAGAAGTTTCGAGCAGTACTTC. It is translated as CASSPISPARSFEQYF. Together with reference TRBV18 and TRBJ2-7, the CDR3 gives the full variable domain: NAGVMQNPRHLVRRRGQEARLRCSPMKGHSHVYWYRQLPEEGLKFMVYLQKENIIDESGMPKERFSAEFPKEGPSILRIQQVVRGDSAAYFCASSPISPARSFEQYFGPGTRLTVT.

This clone was recorded only once. The CDR3 nucleotides read TGTGCCAGCAGCTGGGCCACTACAGGGGGCAATGAGCAGTTCTTC. Encoded protein: CASSWATTGGNEQFF. The chain joins TRBV5-4 to TRBJ2-1; TRBD1 aligns across 8 bases. The V and J ends lost 3 bases and 6 bases, in that order; junction bases with no gene match: 8. The CDR3 extends over 15 amino acids. CDR1 SGHNT and CDR2 YYREEE come from the germline V gene (reference sequence). The full variable domain, completed using reference TRBV5-4 and TRBJ2-1, is ETGVTQSPTHLIKTRGQQVTLRCSSQSGHNTVSWYQQALGQGPQFIFQYYREEENGRGNFPPRFSGLQFPNYSSELNVNALELDDSALYLCASSWATTGGNEQFFGPGTRLTVL.

The chain has TRBV30 and TRBJ1-2; the D is unclear. The germline V gene has CDR1 GTSNPN and CDR2 SVGIG (reference sequence). V was pared by 0 bases and J by 5 bases, with 7 bases between. The CDR3 sequence is 12 residues long. CDR3: CAWSVGEYGYTF. CDR3 DNA: TGTGCCTGGAGTGTTGGGGAGTATGGCTACACCTTC.

V usage is TRBV28 and J usage is TRBJ1-5; D remains unclear. V was pared by 5 bases and J by 0 bases, with 14 bases between. The germline V gene encodes CDR1 MDHEN and CDR2 SYDVKM. The CDR3 covers 16 residues. The CDR3 loop is CASSPLGVLSNQPQHF. CDR3 nucleotide sequence: TGTGCCAGCAGTCCCCTAGGCGTCCTTAGCAATCAGCCCCAGCATTTT.

The J gene is TRBJ2-3, the V gene TRBV21-1; no check of the table's D call, TRBD1, against the DNA was made. TRBV21-1 is flagged as a pseudogene. The CDR3 sequence is 18 residues long. CDR3 DNA: TGTGCCAGCAGCATCTCAGAGGACAGGGGAGGTGGAAGAGATACGCAGTATTTT. It yields the protein CASSISEDRGGGRDTQYF.

The chain employs TRBV30 and TRBJ1-1, with 7 positions matching TRBD1. After removal of 4 bases from V and 1 base from J, the junction contained 3 bases not matched to a gene. The CDR3 runs 13 residues. Germline V lookup: CDR1 GTSNPN, CDR2 SVGIG (reference sequence). CDR3 DNA: TGTGCCTGGACGAGACAGGGGAACACTGAAGCTTTCTTT. This translates into CAWTRQGNTEAFF.

This chain uses TRBV2 with TRBJ2-5, with unresolved D. In germline, CDR1 is SNHLY, CDR2 FYNNEI. The CDR3 has 12 amino acids. V dropped 4 bases and J dropped 5 bases, with 8 bases sitting between them. The CDR3 region has the DNA TGTGCCAGCAGTGTCGCTAGTGAGACCCAGTACTTC. Translated: CASSVASETQYF.

The V and J genes are TRBV3-1 (or the pseudogene TRBV3-2) and TRBJ2-2, with TRBD2 identical over 10 bases. The CDR3 is 16 amino acids. CDR1 and CDR2 (germline): LGHDT, YNNKEL (reference sequence). Trimming cost V 3 bases and J 7 bases; bases outside gene matches: 8. The CDR3 region has the DNA TGTGCCAGCAGCCAGTTATCTAGCGGGAGAATCGGGGAGCTGTTTTTT. Translating it yields CASSQLSSGRIGELFF.

The chain uses TRBV30 and TRBJ1-1; D gene unclear. The ends were cut back, 3 bases at V and 1 base at J, with 9 bases in the middle. This CDR3 has 13 residues. Germline CDR1 reads GTSNPN; CDR2 reads SVGIG (reference sequence). As DNA, the CDR3 is TGTGCCTGGAGCCCTAGTCGGAACACTGAAGCTTTCTTT. Amino acids: CAWSPSRNTEAFF.

V usage is TRBV18 and J usage is TRBJ2-7, with TRBD1 matching over 10 bases. This CDR3 has 16 amino acids. J was trimmed by 0 bases and V by 4 bases; bases with no gene match: 6. Germline loops: CDR1 KGHSH, CDR2 LQKENI. The CDR3, as DNA: TGTGCCAGCTCACGTGGGACAGGGGCGATCTCCTACGAGCAGTACTTC. Its translation is CASSRGTGAISYEQYF.